This T cell receptor (beta chain) was sequenced during a study of tumor-infiltrating lymphocytes in primary liver carcinoma. Turning to the study itself: Each participant had primary liver carcinoma, and surgical resection was the treatment.

General observations from the study: Since the samples were bulk and unsorted, the CD4+ and CD8+ repertoires were not compared. Relative to blood, tumors carried a significantly larger fraction of the repertoire in their top 250 clones (p = 0.039).

They got blood RNA out of unsorted whole blood and also pulled out germline DNA. Patients were treatment-naive with chronic HBV infection. Regarding this clonotype: Its cognate antigen is unknown. One end of the junction varies from germline; a read error may be responsible.

With 400 to 550 ng total RNA as template and a constant-region primer, TCR beta cDNA was made. A slightly modified ARM-PCR protocol with three nested multiplex PCR rounds produced these TCR beta libraries. TCRdb recomputed calls from the multiplex PCR reads with MiXCR, one row per CDR3 protein. Altogether under 200,000 distinct CDR3 sequences are present, about 65% being singletons, with the ten largest covering 7% to 8.5%. This clonotype originated in a woman aged 55-69 years with primary liver carcinoma and hepatitis B virus infection. What was sequenced was peripheral blood.

This CDR3 is CASSFVEWGRRDYPPLHF. In DNA form, the CDR3 reads TGTGCCAGCAGCTTTGTTGAATGGGGCAGAAGAGATTATCCACCCCTCCACTTC. The rearrangement joins TRBV11-2 to TRBJ1-6, with D possibly being TRBD1 (5 bases). The germline V gene has CDR1 SGHAT and CDR2 FQNNGV. CDR3 size: 18 residues.